A single sample is the source of the 12 T cell receptor beta chains below, sequenced in a study of PD-1 blockade in classical Hodgkin lymphoma. All patients relapsed after autologous stem cell transplantation, and brentuximab vedotin exposure varied. Here immunoSEQ multiplex PCR was the method, and the copy in TCRdb shows in-frame clones only, minus some. The sample consists of 20,000 to 30,000 clones, 65% to 85% of them appearing once. The specimen comprised peripheral blood mononuclear cells (PBMCs), sampled before the second cycle of nivolumab. All receptors derive from a human donor with classical Hodgkin lymphoma.

A few counts support this clone. The chain links TRBV6-6 to TRBJ1-5, with D uncertain. The germline V gene has CDR1 MNHNY and CDR2 SVGAGI (reference sequence). The CDR3 has 16 residues. Trimming left V 2 bases short and J 6 bases short, with 17 bases between. CDR3 in amino acids: CASSYRGSGIGQPQHF. The CDR3 DNA sequence: TGTGCCAGCAGTTACCGGGGATCCGGGATAGGTCAGCCCCAGCATTTT.

The chain combines TRBV10-2 with TRBJ2-1; D perhaps matches TRBD2 (5 bases). Trimming pared 5 bases from V and 8 bases from J, leaving 16 bases between. There are 14 residues in the CDR3. Germline CDR1 is WSHSY and CDR2 is SAAADI. The CDR3 sequence is CASSLPVSGDEQFF. Here the CDR3 DNA reads TGCGCCAGCAGTTTGCCCGTCAGCGGCGATGAGCAGTTCTTC.

The rearrangement links TRBV11-3 to TRBJ2-7; 7 nucleotides align to TRBD2. The junction had 14 bases not matched to a gene; V was cut back by 6 bases and J by 6 bases. CDR3 length: 15 amino acids. Germline V CDR1 and CDR2: SGHNT, YENEEA. The CDR3: CASSLGGDYASEQYF. DNA for the CDR3: TGTGCCAGCAGTTTGGGAGGGGACTACGCTTCCGAGCAGTACTTC.

The rearrangement joins TRBV7-8 to TRBJ2-5; 10 nucleotides agree with TRBD2. V lost 0 bases to trimming and J lost 4 bases; unmatched junction nucleotides: 2. Germline CDR1 reads SGHVS; CDR2 reads FQNEAQ. This CDR3 spans 15 amino acids. The CDR3 reads CASSLAERGGETQYF. The CDR3, as DNA: TGTGCCAGCAGCTTAGCCGAGCGGGGGGGAGAGACCCAGTACTTC. The whole variable domain, remainder taken from reference TRBV7-8 and TRBJ2-5, is GAGVSQSPRYKVAKRGQDVALRCDPISGHVSLFWYQQALGQGPEFLTYFQNEAQLDKSGLPSDRFFAERPEGSVSTLKIQRTQQEDSAVYLCASSLAERGGETQYFGPGTRLLVL.

This chain links TRBV5-6 with TRBJ2-3, with unresolved D. Germline V gene sequence: CDR1 SGHDT, CDR2 YYEEEE. The ends were cut back, 4 bases at V and 4 bases at J, with 19 bases in the middle. The CDR3 totals 16 residues. CDR3 nucleotide sequence: TGTGCCAGCAGCCAAGTGTGGGCCGCCCCTCCAGATACGCAGTATTTT. Translating it yields CASSQVWAAPPDTQYF.

The CDR3 loop reads CASSVAGGIQFF. The CDR3 region has the DNA TGTGCCAGCAGCGTAGCTGGGGGAATTCAGTTCTTC. The genes are TRBV9 and TRBJ2-1; the D gene could be TRBD1 or TRBD2 (5 bases each). V lost 0 bases and J lost 13, with 11 bases in between. This CDR3 contains 12 residues. The germline CDR1 and CDR2 sequences are SGDLS and YYNGEE.

V gene TRBV30 combines with J gene TRBJ2-1; TRBD1 is a possible D gene (6 bases). CDR3 length: 14 amino acids. Germline V gene data show CDR1 as GTSNPN and CDR2 as SVGIG (reference sequence). With 5 bases removed from V and 1 base from J, the gap between germline ends came to 12 bases. CDR3 in amino acids: CAWGAGQSYNEQFF. CDR3 bases: TGTGCCTGGGGGGCCGGACAGTCCTACAATGAGCAGTTCTTC.

The chain has TRBV11-2 and TRBJ2-5; D gene uncertain. The germline gives CDR1 SGHAT, CDR2 FQNNGV. Trimming removed 3 bases from V and 1 base from J, with 6 bases in between. The CDR3 runs to 13 residues. The CDR3 sequence: CASSFGSQETQYF. The DNA for the CDR3 is TGTGCCAGCAGCTTCGGCTCCCAAGAGACCCAGTACTTC.

The chain uses TRBV4-3 and TRBJ1-2, with D possibly TRBD1 on 5 matching bases. The CDR3 has 15 residues. V shed 0 bases and J shed 7 bases, with 15 bases lying between them. Germline lookup yields CDR1 LGHNA and CDR2 YSLEER. The CDR3 nucleotides are TGCGCCAGCAGCCAAGAAGGGGTAGTGGAGGGTGGCTACACCTTC. Translating it yields CASSQEGVVEGGYTF.

The chain recombines TRBV7-2 with TRBJ2-7; D unresolved. V dropped 5 bases and J dropped 0 bases, with 17 bases sitting between them. CDR1 is SGHTA, CDR2 FQGNSA, per germline. The CDR3 runs 16 residues. The chain's CDR3 is CASSMTPMAFSYEQYF. In DNA form, the CDR3 reads TGTGCCAGCAGCATGACCCCAATGGCGTTCTCCTACGAGCAGTACTTC.

This rearrangement joins TRBV10-3 to TRBJ2-5, with D possibly TRBD1 on 5 matching bases. This CDR3 is built from 13 residues. The V gene lost 10 bases and the J gene lost 2 bases, with 14 bases spanning the gap. Germline CDR1 is ENHRY and CDR2 is SYGVKD. The CDR3 region is CATSGQVQETQYF. CDR3 coding DNA: TGTGCCACCTCAGGGCAGGTTCAAGAGACCCAGTACTTC.

V is TRBV13 and J is TRBJ2-7; D is unclear. V was clipped by 1 base and J by 4 bases, with 17 bases between them. Germline-derived CDR1 and CDR2 are PRHDT and FYEKMQ (reference sequence). This CDR3 has 16 residues. This CDR3 reads CASSLVKGRRRYEQYF. CDR3 in DNA: TGTGCCAGCAGCTTAGTGAAAGGACGGAGAAGGTACGAGCAGTACTTC.